The 26 T cell receptor beta chains given below trace back to one sample, sequenced in a study of T-cell memory formation after mild COVID-19 (dated by TCRdb to the early 2020s). Library creation used 5' RACE. Sequenced on an Illumina NovaSeq 6000. The public reads were run again by TCRdb, first through fastp at Q25 and then through MiXCR, and only productive beta chains were kept. One record per CDR3 amino acid sequence lists the most common genes and DNA. For this sample the table gives around 300,000 distinct CDR3 sequences, of which 10% to 15% were detected only once. 20% to 25% of the sample is held by the ten biggest clonotypes. Sequenced material: PBMCs or a T cell subset sorted from them (not recorded which). All receptors derive from a man younger than 35 who had mild COVID-19 (a few samples of this study predate the infection). The sample titles of this study are shuffled in the database, so cell type and time point are left out; the donor was told from shared clones.

In this sample, this clonotype turned up once. V and J are TRBV7-2 and TRBJ2-3; 10 nucleotides align to TRBD2. The CDR3 is 16 residues long. Germline values: CDR1 SGHTA, CDR2 FQGNSA. The trim removed 2 bases at V and 2 bases at J, leaving 4 bases unmatched. The DNA of the CDR3 is TGTGCCAGCAGCTTACTAGCGGGGGAATACACAGATACGCAGTATTTT. It encodes CASSLLAGEYTDTQYF.

This clonotype was seen more than once but under ten times. The chain couples TRBV7-2 to TRBJ1-4; D unresolved. Germline CDR1 reads SGHTA; CDR2 reads FQGNSA. The CDR3 is made up of 15 amino acids. The ends were cut back, 5 bases at V and 0 bases at J, with 10 bases in the middle. CDR3 in DNA: TGTGCCAGCAGCGGATACGGATCAACTAATGAAAAACTGTTTTTT. Translation: CASSGYGSTNEKLFF.

This clonotype was picked up many times. The rearrangement links TRBV5-1 to TRBJ2-7; D unresolved. The germline CDR1 and CDR2 sequences are SGHRS and YFSETQ. The CDR3 contains 15 residues. Trimming left V 1 base short and J 1 base short, with 12 bases between. The DNA of the CDR3 is TGCGCCAGCAGCTTGAGTCTCGGACGGTCCTACGAGCAGTACTTC. Translation: CASSLSLGRSYEQYF. The full variable domain, rest sourced from reference TRBV5-1 and TRBJ2-7, is KAGVTQTPRYLIKTRGQQVTLSCSPISGHRSVSWYQQTPGQGLQFLFEYFSETQRNKGNFPGRFSGRQFSNSRSEMNVSTLELGDSALYLCASSLSLGRSYEQYFGPGTRLTVT.

The chain employs TRBV7-2 and TRBJ1-2; 7 positions agree with TRBD1. CDR3 length: 14 residues. Germline CDR1 reads SGHTA; CDR2 reads FQGNSA. Unmatched junction bases numbered 12, after V lost 10 bases and J lost 4 bases. Here the CDR3 reads CATYGGRGIYGYTF. In DNA, the CDR3 is TGTGCCACCTATGGCGGCAGGGGGATCTATGGCTACACCTTC.

The chain recombines TRBV4-3 with TRBJ2-7; TRBD1 matches at 7 bases. The CDR3 contains 17 residues. The germline CDR1 and CDR2 sequences are LGHNA and YSLEER. Trimming took 4 bases from V and 0 from J; bases not matched to a gene: 12. CDR3 in DNA: TGCGCCAGCAGCCGTCAAACCGGGACAGCTAGCTCCTACGAGCAGTACTTC. Protein: CASSRQTGTASSYEQYF.

The J gene is TRBJ2-5, the V gene TRBV20-1; no definite D call. V gave up 5 bases and J gave up 2 bases, with 12 bases separating them. This CDR3 has 13 amino acids. Germline CDR1 DFQATT, CDR2 SNEGSKA (reference sequence). CDR3 DNA sequence: TGCAGTGCTTCTTTCCACATACAAGAGACCCAGTACTTC. Translated: CSASFHIQETQYF.

This clonotype appeared a few times. V is TRBV3-1 and J is TRBJ2-5; D call uncertain. This CDR3 is 11 amino acids long. Between the trimmed V and J ends, which lost 5 bases and 3 bases, there was a span of 4 bases. Germline V gene lookup returns CDR1 LGHDT and CDR2 YNNKEL (reference sequence). This CDR3 is CASSNKETQYF. The CDR3 coding sequence is TGTGCCAGCAGCAACAAAGAGACCCAGTACTTC.

The V call is TRBV28, the J call TRBJ2-5; no clear D gene. CDR1 is MDHEN and CDR2 is SYDVKM in the germline V gene. This CDR3 region has 11 residues. V lost 5 bases to trimming and J lost 9 bases, with 10 bases between them. This CDR3 is CASSRRRAQYF. In DNA, the CDR3 is TGTGCCAGCAGTCGCCGTCGGGCCCAGTACTTC.

CDR3 sequence reads: CASSPTRGLAGGQYF. CDR3 nucleotides: TGTGCCAGCAGCCCTACCAGAGGACTAGCGGGGGGCCAGTACTTC. The gene calls are TRBV7-7 and TRBJ2-5; TRBD2 agrees at 14 bases. The CDR3 is 15 residues long. V was clipped by 5 bases and J by 10 bases; unmatched bases: 9. Germline CDR1 is SSHAT and CDR2 is FNYEAQ (reference sequence).

This clonotype was seen a handful of times. The chain recombines TRBV20-1 with TRBJ1-2; D is possibly TRBD1 (5 bases). The CDR3 length is 12 residues. Germline V gives CDR1 DFQATT, CDR2 SNEGSKA (reference sequence). V lost 6 bases to trimming and J lost 8 bases, with 16 bases between them. The CDR3 coding sequence is TGCAGTGCCGACGACAGTGGACTCGGCTACACCTTC. It encodes CSADDSGLGYTF.

This clonotype was counted a few times. The CDR3 sequence: CSVAAGTGLAKNIQYF. The CDR3 nucleotides are TGCAGCGTTGCCGCGGGGACAGGGCTAGCCAAAAACATTCAGTACTTC. The rearrangement links TRBV29-1 to TRBJ2-4; TRBD1 matches 9 bases. CDR1 is SQVTM, CDR2 ANQGSEA, per germline. The CDR3 has 16 amino acids. The junction had 7 bases not matched to a gene; V was cut back by 4 bases and J by 0 bases.

This clonotype was found a few times. This chain joins TRBV10-3 and TRBJ1-5, with D possibly TRBD1 on 6 matching bases. The germline V gene encodes CDR1 ENHRY and CDR2 SYGVKD. V was shortened by 6 bases and J by 7 bases, with 13 bases between the two germline ends. The CDR3 is 13 amino acids. The CDR3 region has the DNA TGTGCCATCAGGCCGGGACATGGCCAGCCCCAGCATTTT. Translation: CAIRPGHGQPQHF.

In its sample, this clonotype was seen a few times. This rearrangement joins TRBV7-2 to TRBJ2-1; D possibly uses TRBD1 or TRBD2 (6 bases each). This CDR3 has 15 amino acids. The germline V and J ends were trimmed by 2 bases and 6 bases, with 14 bases remaining between them. The germline gives CDR1 SGHTA, CDR2 FQGNSA. The CDR3 DNA is TGTGCCAGCAGCTTACTCCGGGGGCTGCCCAATGAGCAGTTCTTC. Translating gives CASSLLRGLPNEQFF.

V and J are TRBV4-3 and TRBJ2-1; 8 bases fit TRBD2. Germline CDR1 LGHNA, CDR2 YSLEER. The J segment lost 4 bases and the V segment lost 1 base, leaving 6 bases of the junction unmatched. The CDR3 runs to 16 residues. CDR3 in amino acids: CASSQVMGGGYNEQFF. CDR3 coding DNA: TGCGCCAGCAGCCAAGTAATGGGCGGGGGGTACAATGAGCAGTTCTTC.

The chain has TRBV29-1 and TRBJ2-3; TRBD2 agrees at 8 bases. The CDR3 covers 14 residues. Looked up from germline, CDR1 is SQVTM and CDR2 is ANQGSEA. The ends lost 7 bases at V and 2 bases at J; junction bases unmatched: 8. The CDR3 spells CSASTSGLTDTQYF. The CDR3 DNA reads as TGCAGCGCGAGTACTAGCGGTCTCACAGATACGCAGTATTTT.

In its sample, this clonotype was seen a few times. The chain recombines TRBV7-7 with TRBJ2-1, with 7 bases lining up with TRBD2. Germline V lookup: CDR1 SSHAT, CDR2 FNYEAQ (reference sequence). V was pared by 4 bases and J by 6 bases, with 9 bases of the junction left unmatched. The CDR3 consists of 15 residues. This CDR3 is CASSSSTGTTNEQFF. The DNA for the CDR3 is TGTGCCAGCAGCTCCTCAACCGGGACTACCAATGAGCAGTTCTTC.

This clonotype was picked up a small number of times. J is TRBJ2-7 and V is TRBV6-6; tentative D call: TRBD1 (6 bases). V was trimmed by 1 base and J by 2 bases, leaving 15 bases between them. Germline V gene lookup returns CDR1 MNHNY and CDR2 SVGAGI (reference sequence). This CDR3 spans 16 amino acids. Written as DNA, the CDR3 is TGTGCCAGCAGTTACTGCGACAGGTGTCAAGCCTACGAGCAGTACGTC. Amino acids: CASSYCDRCQAYEQYV.

The rearrangement joins TRBV2 to TRBJ1-5, with D hard to call. The CDR3 contains 11 residues. Germline V lookup: CDR1 SNHLY, CDR2 FYNNEI. The V end lost 3 bases, the J end lost 6 bases, and 3 bases lay between the germline ends. CDR3 sequence: CASSDGQPQHF. As DNA, the CDR3 is TGTGCCAGCAGTGATGGTCAGCCCCAGCATTTT.

There are many counts of this clonotype. The V and J genes are TRBV5-1 and TRBJ2-1; tentatively, D is TRBD2 (6 bases). The CDR3 totals 17 residues. Germline assignment: CDR1 SGHRS and CDR2 YFSETQ. The V end was cut by 5 bases, the J end by 6 bases, with 24 bases between. The CDR3 spells CASSSPAGSVASNEQFF. CDR3 nucleotides: TGCGCCAGCAGTTCCCCGGCGGGGAGTGTAGCGAGCAATGAGCAGTTCTTC. Drawing the rest from reference TRBV5-1 and TRBJ2-1, the complete variable domain is KAGVTQTPRYLIKTRGQQVTLSCSPISGHRSVSWYQQTPGQGLQFLFEYFSETQRNKGNFPGRFSGRQFSNSRSEMNVSTLELGDSALYLCASSSPAGSVASNEQFFGPGTRLTVL.

There are many counts of this clonotype. The chain is built from TRBV18 and TRBJ2-5; 10 bases agree with TRBD2. The V segment lost 4 bases and the J segment 3 bases; nucleotides outside the gene matches: 5. The germline CDR1 and CDR2 sequences are KGHSH and LQKENI. The CDR3 runs to 15 residues. As DNA, the CDR3 is TGTGCCAGCTCACGGACTAGCGGCTTTGAAGAGACCCAGTACTTC. Amino acids: CASSRTSGFEETQYF.

The chain joins TRBV9 to TRBJ1-4; 9 bases fit TRBD1. Germline V gene data show CDR1 as SGDLS and CDR2 as YYNGEE. The CDR3 runs to 15 residues. V lost 3 bases to trimming and J lost 8 bases; unmatched junction nucleotides: 8. The CDR3 DNA sequence: TGTGCCAGCAGCGAACTACAGGGGGCAAGGGAAAAACTGTTTTTT. Its translation: CASSELQGAREKLFF. The full variable domain, its missing parts supplied by reference TRBV9 and TRBJ1-4, is DSGVTQTPKHLITATGQRVTLRCSPRSGDLSVYWYQQSLDQGLQFLIQYYNGEERAKGNILERFSAQQFPDLHSELNLSSLELGDSALYFCASSELQGAREKLFFGSGTQLSVL.

The chain recombines TRBV6-5 with TRBJ2-7; TRBD1 aligns across 10 bases. The CDR3 covers 15 residues. The trim removed 2 bases at V and 3 bases at J, leaving 4 bases unmatched. Germline loops: CDR1 MNHEY, CDR2 SVGAGI. The CDR3 is CASSYGGQGIYEQYF. In DNA, the CDR3 is TGTGCCAGCAGTTACGGGGGACAGGGGATCTACGAGCAGTACTTC.

This clonotype occurred a few times. This chain connects TRBV6-2 or TRBV6-3 to TRBJ2-2, with TRBD2 matching 8 bases. V lost 4 bases, J lost 4 bases, and 8 bases stayed unmatched. The length of the CDR3 is 16 residues. Germline V CDR1 and CDR2: MNHEY, SVGEGT. Written as DNA, the CDR3 is TGTGCCAGCAGTTCCCGGGGGGGCCGGGGCACCGGGGAGCTGTTTTTT. Amino acid sequence: CASSSRGGRGTGELFF.

This clonotype appeared a few times. This chain connects TRBV10-3 to TRBJ2-3; D gene ambiguous. CDR1 ENHRY and CDR2 SYGVKD come from the germline V gene. The ends were cut back, 6 bases at V and 1 base at J, with 8 bases in the middle. This CDR3 contains 13 residues. CDR3 protein: CAISPTGTDTQYF. CDR3 coding DNA: TGTGCCATCAGCCCGACCGGCACAGATACGCAGTATTTT.

The genes are TRBV20-1 and TRBJ2-7; D perhaps matches TRBD1 (6 bases). CDR1 and CDR2 from the germline V gene are DFQATT and SNEGSKA (reference sequence). This CDR3 region has 13 residues. V was clipped by 5 bases and J by 2 bases, with 13 bases between them. The CDR3 DNA is TGCAGTGCTGAGACAGGATCAACCTACGAGCAGTACTTC. Translating it yields CSAETGSTYEQYF.

This clonotype has ten or more counts. The chain uses TRBV6-2 or TRBV6-3 and TRBJ2-1; 12 bases are shared with TRBD1. Germline V gene sequence: CDR1 MNHEY, CDR2 SVGEGT. V dropped 6 bases and J dropped 4; count of bases not matched to a gene: 13. This CDR3 spans 18 amino acids. The CDR3 spells CASRFLPGQGAHYNEQFF. As DNA, the CDR3 is TGTGCCAGCAGATTTCTTCCGGGACAGGGGGCTCATTACAATGAGCAGTTCTTC.